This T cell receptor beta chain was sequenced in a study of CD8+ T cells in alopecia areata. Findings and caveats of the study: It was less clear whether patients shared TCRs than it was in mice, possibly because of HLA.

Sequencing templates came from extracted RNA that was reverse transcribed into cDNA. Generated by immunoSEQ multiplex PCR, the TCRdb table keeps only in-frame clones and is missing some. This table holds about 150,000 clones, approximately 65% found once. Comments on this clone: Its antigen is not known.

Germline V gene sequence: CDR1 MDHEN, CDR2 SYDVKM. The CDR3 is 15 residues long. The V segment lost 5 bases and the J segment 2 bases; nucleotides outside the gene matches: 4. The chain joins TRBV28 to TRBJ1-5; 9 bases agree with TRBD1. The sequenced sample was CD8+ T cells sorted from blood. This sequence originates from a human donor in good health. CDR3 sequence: CASSGTGSRNQPQHF. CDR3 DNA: TGTGCCAGCAGTGGGACAGGGAGCCGCAATCAGCCCCAGCATTTT.